The 6 T cell receptor beta chains in this list originate from one sample, sequenced in a study of blood T cell repertoires in COVID-19. Sequenced by immunoSEQ multiplex PCR; TCRdb stores in-frame clones only, minus some. The sample yields 60,000 to 75,000 clones, 80% to 90% seen once. The specimen was peripheral blood. These receptors were taken from a human donor in a cohort sampled during active COVID-19.

This clone showed up just a few times. This chain connects TRBV9 to TRBJ2-2; 8 bases are shared with TRBD2. Germline CDR1 reads SGDLS; CDR2 reads YYNGEE. The CDR3 consists of 15 residues. J lost 7 bases, V lost 4 bases, and 9 bases had no gene match. The DNA of the CDR3 is TGTGCCAGCAGCCCTGCGGGGGGACGGAGCGGGGAGCTGTTTTTT. It encodes CASSPAGGRSGELFF.

This chain links TRBV30 with TRBJ2-5, with TRBD1 as a possible D gene (6 bases). The CDR3 has 11 amino acids. Between the trimmed V and J ends, which lost 0 bases and 7 bases, there was a span of 6 bases. The germline CDR1 and CDR2 sequences are GTSNPN and SVGIG (reference sequence). For the CDR3, the DNA is TGTGCCTGGAGTGTACAGGGGACCCAGTACTTC. It specifies CAWSVQGTQYF. The variable domain in full, with the rest retrieved from reference TRBV30 and TRBJ2-5, is SQTIHQWPATLVQPVGSPLSLECTVEGTSNPNLYWYRQAAGRGLQLLFYSVGIGQISSEVPQNLSASRPQDRQFILSSKKLLLSDSGFYLCAWSVQGTQYFGPGTRLLVL.

V gene TRBV18 combines with J gene TRBJ2-5, with TRBD2 matching over 12 bases. V shed 5 bases, J shed 1 base, and the junction held 5 bases outside the gene matches. The CDR3 extends over 16 amino acids. Per the germline V gene, CDR1 is KGHSH and CDR2 is LQKENI. DNA for the CDR3: TGTGCCAGCTCAGTGGGGACTAGCGGGTCCCAAGAGACCCAGTACTTC. This encodes CASSVGTSGSQETQYF. Combining the CDR3 with reference TRBV18 and TRBJ2-5 gives the whole variable domain NAGVMQNPRHLVRRRGQEARLRCSPMKGHSHVYWYRQLPEEGLKFMVYLQKENIIDESGMPKERFSAEFPKEGPSILRIQQVVRGDSAAYFCASSVGTSGSQETQYFGPGTRLLVL.

The rearrangement uses TRBV30 and TRBJ1-2, with D tentatively TRBD1 (5 bases). The CDR3 has 14 amino acids. The V end was cut by 4 bases, the J end by 7 bases, with 19 bases between. Germline lookup yields CDR1 GTSNPN and CDR2 SVGIG (reference sequence). CDR3 region: CAWIRDSAQGGYTF. In DNA, the CDR3 is TGTGCCTGGATTCGGGACTCCGCCCAGGGTGGCTACACCTTC.

J is TRBJ2-2 and V is TRBV3-1 (or the pseudogene TRBV3-2), with 10 bases fitting TRBD2. The ends lost 1 base at V and 5 bases at J; junction bases unmatched: 13. In germline, CDR1 is LGHDT, CDR2 YNNKEL (reference sequence). The CDR3 length is 19 residues. The CDR3 spells CASSQGLAGVSTKTGELFF. The CDR3 DNA follows: TGTGCCAGCAGCCAAGGGCTAGCGGGAGTTAGTACCAAAACCGGGGAGCTGTTTTTT.

The CDR3 loop is CASSQARTGVNEKLFF. CDR3 in DNA: TGTGCCAGCAGCCAAGCCCGGACAGGCGTGAATGAAAAACTGTTTTTT. The rearrangement uses TRBV14 and TRBJ1-4; 7 bases map to TRBD1. J gave up 5 bases and V 1 base, and 7 bases lay outside the gene matches. The germline V gene has CDR1 SGHDN and CDR2 FVKESK. The CDR3 totals 16 residues.